Presented here are 9 T cell receptor beta chains from one specimen sequenced in a study of T cells in Graves' hyperthyroidism and ophthalmopathy. Amplification yielded TCR beta CDR3 regions, with RNA transcripts as the source. The study used the HTBI primer set for a first-round RT-PCR of the TCR CDR3. TCRdb called the multiplex PCR reads again in MiXCR, with one record for every CDR3 protein. Here the sample spans 600,000 to 800,000 distinct CDR3 sequences, roughly a third being singletons. Sequencing was carried out using blood. The receptors originated from a woman between 35 and 50 years old with Graves' hyperthyroidism.

This clonotype has ten or more counts. The chain couples TRBV29-1 to TRBJ1-2, with TRBD1 matching over 7 bases. The CDR3 is made up of 13 amino acids. Germline CDR1 is SQVTM and CDR2 is ANQGSEA. V shed 0 bases and J 8 bases; nucleotides not matched to a gene: 6. CDR3 coding DNA: TGCAGCGTTGAAGATCGACAGGGTCGGGGCTACACCTTC. It encodes CSVEDRQGRGYTF.

Many counts were recorded for this clonotype. The rearrangement links TRBV20-1 to TRBJ1-4; D ambiguous. The germline V gene has CDR1 DFQATT and CDR2 SNEGSKA (reference sequence). The ends were cut back, 6 bases at V and 0 bases at J, with 20 bases in the middle. The CDR3 contains 17 residues. The CDR3 protein is CSADGPLTGATNEKLFF. In DNA, the CDR3 is TGCAGTGCCGACGGGCCCCTGACGGGTGCAACTAATGAAAAACTGTTTTTT.

This clonotype was seen many times. The V call is TRBV2, the J call TRBJ2-2, with 8 nucleotides matching TRBD2. This CDR3 is built from 14 residues. V was pared by 6 bases and J by 5 bases, with 5 bases of the junction left unmatched. The germline V gene encodes CDR1 SNHLY and CDR2 FYNNEI. CDR3 bases: TGTGCCAGCAGGAGGACTAGCCAGACCGGGGAGCTGTTTTTT. It translates to CASRRTSQTGELFF. Full variable domain (rest looked up from reference TRBV2 and TRBJ2-2): EPEVTQTPSHQVTQMGQEVILRCVPISNHLYFYWYRQILGQKVEFLVSFYNNEISEKSEIFDDQFSVERPDGSNFTLKIRSTKLEDSAMYFCASRRTSQTGELFFGEGSRLTVL.

The rearrangement uses TRBV6-1 and TRBJ2-7; D gene unclear. This CDR3 is built from 15 residues. The V gene's germline CDR1 is MNHNS and CDR2 SASEGT. Trimming left V 2 bases short and J 0 bases short, with 11 bases between. The CDR3 sequence is CASSESLRSSYEQYF. The CDR3 DNA is TGTGCCAGCAGTGAATCTCTGAGGAGCTCCTACGAGCAGTACTTC.

This clonotype showed up many times. This sequence joins TRBV6-6 and TRBJ1-6; D uncertain. The germline V gene encodes CDR1 MNHNY and CDR2 SVGAGI (reference sequence). The CDR3 consists of 12 residues. Trimming cost V 3 bases and J 14 bases, with 11 bases left between them. The CDR3 DNA sequence: TGTGCCAGCAGTTATCGAGGTGTGACCCTCCACTTT. Protein: CASSYRGVTLHF.

This clonotype occurred a few times. The chain joins TRBV11-2 to TRBJ1-2; TRBD1 is a possible D gene (6 bases). Trimming stripped 5 bases from V and 4 bases from J, with 14 bases between. This CDR3 spans 14 amino acids. Germline CDR1 and CDR2: SGHAT and FQNNGV. The CDR3 nucleotides are TGTGCCAGCAGCATCCTCGGGGGCACCTATGGCTACACCTTC. Its translation: CASSILGGTYGYTF.

This clonotype has a count of ten or more. The chain carries TRBV25-1 and TRBJ1-2, with D maybe TRBD1 (6 bases). The V gene lost 3 bases and the J gene lost 5 bases, with 13 bases spanning the gap. The germline V gene has CDR1 MGHDK and CDR2 SYGVNS. The CDR3 covers 14 residues. The CDR3 DNA reads TGTGCCAGCAGTGACGTCGGGACAAGATATGGCTACACCTTC. Translating gives CASSDVGTRYGYTF.

This clonotype has at least ten counts. The genes are TRBV20-1 and TRBJ1-6; D gene unclear. The CDR3 is 13 residues long. Germline CDR1 and CDR2: DFQATT and SNEGSKA (reference sequence). Between the trimmed V and J ends, which lost 0 bases and 2 bases, there was a span of 2 bases. This CDR3 is CSARDTYNSPLHF. In nucleotides, the CDR3 is TGCAGTGCTAGAGATACCTATAATTCACCCCTCCACTTT.

This clonotype showed up just a few times. The rearrangement joins TRBV9 to TRBJ2-7; a possible D gene is TRBD1 (6 bases). V was shortened by 0 bases and J by 2 bases, with 15 bases between the two germline ends. From germline, CDR1 is SGDLS and CDR2 YYNGEE. This CDR3 is built from 16 residues. CDR3 protein: CASSVGEQGWTYEQYF. The CDR3 DNA follows: TGTGCCAGCAGCGTAGGGGAACAGGGTTGGACCTACGAGCAGTACTTC. Using reference TRBV9 and TRBJ2-7 for the parts outside the CDR3, the full variable domain is DSGVTQTPKHLITATGQRVTLRCSPRSGDLSVYWYQQSLDQGLQFLIQYYNGEERAKGNILERFSAQQFPDLHSELNLSSLELGDSALYFCASSVGEQGWTYEQYFGPGTRLTVT.